A selection of T cell receptor beta chains follows, all from one sample in a study of T-cell reconstitution after alpha-beta-depleted transplantation in children. TCRdb re-derived calls from the PCR reads in MiXCR, one entry per CDR3 protein. Altogether under 250,000 distinct CDR3 sequences are present, roughly a quarter being singletons, with the ten largest covering 4.5% to 5.5%. This specimen was PBMCs, mostly from graft donor cells, taken 360 days after TCRalphabeta/CD19-depleted stem cell transplant. All receptors derive from a female patient aged 2 to 10 who had a stem cell transplant for congenital amegakaryocytic thrombocytopenia, so the T cells may come from the graft donor. CDR3s include the opening cysteine and the closing phenylalanine or tryptophan. Each record gives: J gene, D gene, V gene, clone size, CDR3 DNA, CDR3 protein. A D gene is named only where the DNA matches it firmly. For some rows the clone size is stated as once, few or many, or as a class when expanded; others skip it.

>TRBJ1-2|-|TRBV12-3/TRBV12-4|few
TGTGCCAGCAGTTCCCGGGGAAGGGGTGGCTACACCTTC
CASSSRGRGGYTF
>TRBJ2-5|-|TRBV5-1|many
TGCGCCAGCAGCGGGGGCTTGAGTGAGACCCAGTACTTC
CASSGGLSETQYF
>TRBJ1-5|-|TRBV20-1|-
TGCAGTGCTAGTTCGGGAGTTCGGGCCAATCAGCCCCAGCATTTT
CSASSGVRANQPQHF
>TRBJ2-7|-|TRBV15|-
TGTGCCACCAGCAGAGAGGGGACACGTCTGACCTACGAGCAGTACTTC
CATSREGTRLTYEQYF
>TRBJ2-7|-|TRBV6-5|-
TGTGCCAGCAGTTACGGCAGCGGGTGGGGCTACGAGCAGTACTTC
CASSYGSGWGYEQYF
>TRBJ2-7|-|TRBV5-1|-
TGCGCCAGCAGCTTGCGTACAGGGTACGAGCAGTACTTC
CASSLRTGYEQYF
>TRBJ2-1|TRBD2|TRBV5-1|few
TGCGCCAGCAGCAACGGCGCTAGCGGTTACTACAATGAGCAGTTCTTC
CASSNGASGYYNEQFF
>TRBJ2-5|-|TRBV5-1|few
TGCGCCAGCAGCTTCTCCCCTCTCTCGTCTCAAGAGACCCAGTACTTC
CASSFSPLSSQETQYF
>TRBJ2-3|-|TRBV20-1|-
TGCAGTGCTAGAGATCTGACTAGTTGGTGGCTGGGAGATACGCAGTATTTT
CSARDLTSWWLGDTQYF
>TRBJ2-5|TRBD1|TRBV12-3/TRBV12-4|few
TGTGCCAGCAGAGGCCTCCGGGACAGGGGGTACAGTAGGCGAGAGACCCAGTACTTC
CASRGLRDRGYSRRETQYF
>TRBJ2-1|TRBD2|TRBV12-3/TRBV12-4|-
TGTGCCAGCAGTTTGACCGGGGGGAGTGAGCAGTTCTTC
CASSLTGGSEQFF
>TRBJ2-1|TRBD2|TRBV4-2|many
TGTGCCAGCAGCCAAGAGCCACCAGGACTAGTGGCCAATGAGCAGTTCTTC
CASSQEPPGLVANEQFF
>TRBJ2-2|-|TRBV19|-
TGTGCCAGTAGTCTGAGCGTCAACACCGGGGAGCTGTTTTTT
CASSLSVNTGELFF
>TRBJ1-2|-|TRBV4-2|-
TGTGCCAGCAGCCGCAGTACCTATGGCTACACCTTC
CASSRSTYGYTF
>TRBJ2-5|-|TRBV3-1|few
TGTGCCAGCAGCCGGGGGGAGCAAGAGACCCAGTACTTC
CASSRGEQETQYF
>TRBJ1-1|-|TRBV11-2|many
TGTGCCAGCAGTCCCGAAGACGTAACTGAAGCTTTCTTT
CASSPEDVTEAFF
>TRBJ2-5|-|TRBV11-2|few
TGTGCCAGCAGCTCCCCGTCGGACAGCCAAGAGACCCAGTACTTC
CASSSPSDSQETQYF